The 16 T cell receptor beta chains given below trace back to one sample, sequenced in a study of identical twins (TCRdb year 2016). The method behind the library was 5' RACE. This sample was sequenced with an Illumina HiSeq 2000. TCRdb reprocessed the public reads (quality trimming at Q25 with fastp, clone calling with MiXCR) and kept in-frame beta chains. Rows with a matching CDR3 protein are joined into one entry that keeps the most common DNA and genes. Here the sample has hundreds of thousands of distinct CDR3 sequences; 21% occur a single time. Roughly 4.3% of the sample is taken by the ten largest. The same specimen was also included in a second study, on T cells expressing NK-cell markers.

The sample was PBMCs. These receptors were collected from a woman aged 18-35 years in good health.

The rearrangement links TRBV11-2 to TRBJ2-2; 7 bases agree with TRBD1. Germline CDR1 reads SGHAT; CDR2 reads FQNNGV. The CDR3 length is 18 residues. Trimming removed 1 base from V and 1 base from J; junction bases left unmatched: 9. CDR3 DNA: TGTGCCAGCAGCTTAGTCGGAACAGGGGCATTGAACACCGGGGAGCTGTTTTTT. Its protein is CASSLVGTGALNTGELFF. The full variable domain, rest sourced from reference TRBV11-2 and TRBJ2-2, is EAGVAQSPRYKIIEKRQSVAFWCNPISGHATLYWYQQILGQGPKLLIQFQNNGVVDDSQLPKDRFSAERLKGVDSTLKIQPAKLEDSAVYLCASSLVGTGALNTGELFFGEGSRLTVL.

This clonotype showed up just a few times. This rearrangement joins TRBV7-2 to TRBJ2-7, with TRBD2 matching 11 bases. This CDR3 is built from 13 residues. Germline lookup yields CDR1 SGHTA and CDR2 FQGNSA. J gave up 7 bases and V 5 bases, and 4 bases lay outside the gene matches. The chain's CDR3 is CASSPRLAGEQYF. Here the CDR3 DNA reads TGTGCCAGCAGCCCTCGACTAGCGGGGGAGCAGTACTTC.

A few counts support this clonotype. This chain uses TRBV9 with TRBJ2-1; D might be TRBD1 (5 bases). Trimming shortened V by 0 bases and J by 2 bases, and 12 bases separated the two germline ends. Germline CDR1 and CDR2: SGDLS and YYNGEE. This CDR3 has 16 residues. CDR3 coding DNA: TGTGCCAGCAGCGTAGTTTACAGGAGCCCCTACAATGAGCAGTTCTTC. It encodes CASSVVYRSPYNEQFF.

This clonotype was seen a handful of times. V gene TRBV12-3 or TRBV12-4 combines with J gene TRBJ2-6; no reliable D call. The CDR3 runs 13 residues. The germline V and J ends were trimmed by 8 bases and 1 base, with 6 bases remaining between them. Here the CDR3 reads CASVESGANVLTF. The CDR3 bases are TGTGCCAGCGTGGAATCTGGGGCCAACGTCCTGACTTTC.

In its sample, this clonotype was seen many times. V and J are TRBV20-1 and TRBJ2-7; no clear D gene. The ends were cut back, 8 bases at V and 6 bases at J, with 23 bases in the middle. Germline-derived CDR1 and CDR2 are DFQATT and SNEGSKA (reference sequence). This CDR3 has 14 residues. The CDR3 DNA is TGCAGTACACCGCCCCATAGGAAGTCGGGCGAGCAGTACTTC. This translates into CSTPPHRKSGEQYF.

This clonotype was seen only a few times. This chain uses TRBV6-1 with TRBJ2-1; TRBD2 matches at 8 bases. The V and J ends lost 6 bases and 8 bases, in that order; junction bases with no gene match: 6. This CDR3 is 13 amino acids long. Per germline, CDR1 MNHNS and CDR2 SASEGT. The CDR3 bases are TGTGCCAGCAGACGAACGCGGGGGGATGAGCAGTTCTTC. This sequence encodes CASRRTRGDEQFF.

The CDR3 protein is CASSLTIDRDRGRSTEAFF. The CDR3 nucleotides read TGTGCCAGCAGTTTAACCATTGACCGGGACAGGGGGCGATCCACTGAAGCTTTCTTT. The V and J genes are TRBV12-3 or TRBV12-4 and TRBJ1-1, with 12 positions matching TRBD1. The CDR3 sequence is 19 residues long. The junction had 14 bases not matched to a gene; V was cut back by 2 bases and J by 4 bases.

This clonotype was detected only a few times. The chain joins TRBV7-8 to TRBJ2-3, with 14 positions matching TRBD2. CDR1 is SGHVS, CDR2 FQNEAQ, per germline. This CDR3 region has 19 residues. With V trimmed by 5 bases and J by 7 bases, 17 bases remained unmatched. CDR3 in amino acids: CASSPEGLAGERAGNTQYF. DNA for the CDR3: TGTGCCAGCAGCCCAGAGGGACTAGCGGGAGAGAGGGCTGGGAATACGCAGTATTTT.

In the case of this clonotype: The junction does not match germline at one end; this may be a read error. The chain is built from TRBV4-1 and TRBJ2-1; 16 bases align to TRBD2. The CDR3 consists of 14 residues. Germline V gene data show CDR1 as MGHRA and CDR2 as YSYEKL. The CDR3, as DNA: TGCGCCAGCAGCCGACCGGGACTAGCGGGGGGGCCTGATTTC. This sequence encodes CASSRPGLAGGPDF.

This clonotype was seen many times. V and J are TRBV12-3 or TRBV12-4 and TRBJ2-3; D ambiguous. CDR3 size: 12 residues. Trimming left V 5 bases short and J 2 bases short, with 5 bases between. The CDR3 DNA sequence: TGTGCCAGCAGTACCACCACAGATACGCAGTATTTT. Translated, it gives CASSTTTDTQYF.

The chain couples TRBV5-1 to TRBJ2-7; 7 nucleotides agree with TRBD1. V gave up 0 bases and J gave up 12 bases; unmatched junction bases: 18. The CDR3 runs to 16 residues. In germline, CDR1 is SGHRS, CDR2 YFSETQ. Written as DNA, the CDR3 is TGCGCCAGCAGCTTGGGCCCGGGACAGCAATTTTCGCGGTGGTACTTC. Its translation: CASSLGPGQQFSRWYF.

This clonotype turned up a few times. The rearrangement links TRBV19 to TRBJ1-1, with 7 bases lining up with TRBD1. CDR3 length equals 14 residues. V trimming: 5 bases; J trimming: 5 bases; junction bases outside the gene matches: 8. The germline CDR1 and CDR2 sequences are LNHDA and SQIVND (reference sequence). The CDR3 spells CASSARQGRTEAFF. The CDR3 DNA reads as TGTGCCAGTAGTGCCCGACAGGGAAGGACTGAAGCTTTCTTT.

The rearrangement links TRBV27 to TRBJ2-5; D is perhaps TRBD2 (5 bases). Germline CDR1 is MNHEY and CDR2 is SMNVEV (reference sequence). Between the trimmed V and J ends, which lost 7 bases and 9 bases, there was a span of 24 bases. This CDR3 is built from 15 residues. CDR3 sequence reads: CASTPRAPGSGAQYF. In DNA form, the CDR3 reads TGTGCCAGCACGCCCCGGGCACCGGGCTCCGGGGCCCAGTACTTC.

Only a few counts were recorded for this clonotype. The chain joins TRBV7-6 to TRBJ2-3, with a possible D match to TRBD2 (7 bases). CDR1 is SGHVS, CDR2 FNYEAQ, per germline. The CDR3 loop spans 17 amino acids. V lost 7 bases and J 1 base, leaving 21 bases between the germline ends. The CDR3 DNA sequence: TGTGCCAGCACCATCGGACCGCGGGGGCGTCGCACAGATACGCAGTATTTT. Amino acid sequence: CASTIGPRGRRTDTQYF.

The rearrangement joins TRBV12-3 or TRBV12-4 to TRBJ2-3; the D gene is possibly TRBD1 (6 bases). Trimming pared 6 bases from V and 2 bases from J, leaving 9 bases between. There are 13 residues in the CDR3. The CDR3 nucleotides are TGTGCCAGCAGAGGACAGATCACAGATACGCAGTATTTT. Translated, it gives CASRGQITDTQYF.

The sample holds many counts of this clonotype. This sequence joins TRBV10-1 and TRBJ2-7; D unresolved. V lost 5 bases, J lost 0 bases, and 17 bases lay in between. From germline, CDR1 is WNHNN and CDR2 SYGVQD (reference sequence). The CDR3 totals 16 residues. In nucleotides, the CDR3 is TGCGCCAGCAGTAAGAGTAGCTCAAGGAGCTCCTACGAGCAGTACTTC. It translates to CASSKSSSRSSYEQYF.